One TCR beta chain is described in this entry. Its specificity is not known. This table comes from immunoSEQ multiplex PCR, and its TCRdb copy is limited to in-frame clones, with some not included. The profile covers over 80,000 clones, with more than 90% appearing a single time and roughly 2.8% taken by the ten largest. Autologous stem cell transplantation was followed by relapse in every patient, and brentuximab vedotin exposure varied. This entry belongs to a study of PD-1 blockade in classical Hodgkin lymphoma. The germline V gene encodes CDR1 MNHEY and CDR2 SMNVEV (reference sequence). V lost 3 bases, J lost 7 bases, and 7 bases stayed unmatched. The CDR3 is made up of 15 amino acids. Study results and limitations: According to reports, newly diagnosed patients had lower baseline TCR diversity than healthy donors, and relapsed/refractory patients had lower baseline TCR diversity still.

Sequenced here: peripheral blood mononuclear cells (PBMCs), sampled at baseline. The chain has TRBV27 and TRBJ2-1; 9 bases are shared with TRBD2. The source of this sequence is a human donor with classical Hodgkin lymphoma. CDR3 coding DNA: TGTGCCAGCAGTTTGGTCCCACTAGCGGGTAATGAGCAGTTCTTC. It is translated as CASSLVPLAGNEQFF.